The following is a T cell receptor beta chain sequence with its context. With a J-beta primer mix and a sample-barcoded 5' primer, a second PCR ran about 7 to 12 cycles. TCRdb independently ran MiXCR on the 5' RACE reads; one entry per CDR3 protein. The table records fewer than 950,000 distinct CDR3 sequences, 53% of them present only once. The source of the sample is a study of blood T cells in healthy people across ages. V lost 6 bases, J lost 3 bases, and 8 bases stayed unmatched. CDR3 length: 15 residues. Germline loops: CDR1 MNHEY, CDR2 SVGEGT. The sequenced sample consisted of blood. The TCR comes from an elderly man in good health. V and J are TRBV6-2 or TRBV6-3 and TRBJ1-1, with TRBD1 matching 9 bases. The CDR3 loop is CASSPGTGRDTEAFF. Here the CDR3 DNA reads TGTGCCAGCAGCCCGGGGACAGGGAGAGACACTGAAGCTTTCTTT.